Shown below are 22 T cell receptor beta chains from a single sample sequenced in a study of T cell clones after liver transplantation. Generated by immunoSEQ multiplex PCR, the TCRdb table keeps only in-frame clones and is missing some. The table records around 80,000 clones, roughly 82% of them present only once. Sequenced material: CD4+ T cells from blood, taken just over 45 months after liver transplant. All receptors come from a human patient who received a liver transplant. The graft donor may account for some of the T cells.

The chain employs TRBV28 and TRBJ1-2, with a possible D match to TRBD1 (5 bases). From germline, CDR1 is MDHEN and CDR2 SYDVKM. The CDR3 runs 15 residues. The ends were cut back, 3 bases at V and 5 bases at J, with 16 bases in the middle. In DNA, the CDR3 is TGTGCCAGCAGTTTGGACCGAGCCGGGGGGTATGGCTACACCTTC. Amino acid sequence: CASSLDRAGGYGYTF.

V is TRBV7-2 and J is TRBJ2-5; the match to TRBD1 covers 7 bases. Germline lookup yields CDR1 SGHTA and CDR2 FQGNSA. After removal of 4 bases from V and 5 bases from J, the junction contained 10 bases not matched to a gene. The CDR3 runs to 15 residues. This CDR3 reads CASSSTGARGETQYF. The CDR3, as DNA: TGTGCCAGCAGCTCTACAGGGGCGAGAGGGGAGACCCAGTACTTC.

The chain is built from TRBV5-1 and TRBJ2-3, with D perhaps assigned TRBD1 or TRBD2 (5 bases each). The CDR3 contains 14 residues. V lost 5 bases and J lost 3, with 13 bases in between. From germline, CDR1 is SGHRS and CDR2 YFSETQ. The CDR3 nucleotides read TGCGCCAGCAGGTCCGGGACGACGACAGATACGCAGTATTTT. Its translation is CASRSGTTTDTQYF.

This clone was found once. The chain carries TRBV6-1 and TRBJ1-5, with 7 bases identical to TRBD1. J lost 1 base, V lost 1 base, and 16 bases had no gene match. Germline loops: CDR1 MNHNS, CDR2 SASEGT. CDR3 length: 20 amino acids. The CDR3 DNA is TGTGCCAGCAGTGAAGTCTATAGAGGGACAGACGCCGCGAGCAATCAGCCCCAGCATTTT. Translated: CASSEVYRGTDAASNQPQHF.

The chain has TRBV4-1 and TRBJ1-1; D is unclear. The CDR3 is 18 residues long. Trimming left V 1 base short and J 1 base short, with 19 bases between. Germline CDR1 MGHRA, CDR2 YSYEKL. CDR3 nucleotide sequence: TGCGCCAGCAGCCAAGGTGATTCTAGGGCTCTTAGGAACACTGAAGCTTTCTTT. Its translation: CASSQGDSRALRNTEAFF.

About this clone itself: An end of the junction does not agree with germline; a read error may underlie this. The gene calls are TRBV28 and TRBJ2-5; TRBD1 might be the D (6 bases). Germline assignment: CDR1 MDHEN and CDR2 SYDVKM. This CDR3 comprises 15 residues. The CDR3 coding sequence is TGTGCCAGCAGTTTGGTATCAGGGGTAAGAGAGGCCCAGTACTTC. Translating gives CASSLVSGVREAQYF. Variable domain in full (rest from reference TRBV28 and TRBJ2-5): DVKVTQSSRYLVKRTGEKVFLECVQDMDHENMFWYRQDPGLGLRLIYFSYDVKMKEKGDIPEGYSVSREKKERFSLILESASTNQTSMYLCASSLVSGVREAQYFGPGTRLLVL.

J is TRBJ1-5 and V is TRBV10-3; no definite D call. Trimming stripped 2 bases from V and 0 bases from J, with 14 bases between. Germline V CDR1 and CDR2: ENHRY, SYGVKD. The CDR3 totals 17 residues. CDR3 sequence (DNA): TGTGCCATCAGTGAGCGGTCCATGGGATATAGCAATCAGCCCCAGCATTTT. This sequence encodes CAISERSMGYSNQPQHF.

The V call is TRBV18, the J call TRBJ2-7; D may be TRBD1 (6 bases). This CDR3 spans 13 amino acids. Germline V CDR1 and CDR2: KGHSH, LQKENI. V was trimmed by 3 bases and J by 7 bases, leaving 13 bases between them. In nucleotides, the CDR3 is TGTGCCAGCTCACCGACCACAGGGCGGGAGCAGTACTTC. The encoded protein is CASSPTTGREQYF.

The chain employs TRBV10-3 and TRBJ1-1, with D possibly being TRBD1 (6 bases). From germline, CDR1 is ENHRY and CDR2 SYGVKD. V lost 8 bases and J lost 1, with 11 bases in between. The CDR3 totals 13 residues. This CDR3 reads CAIGGGANTEAFF. CDR3 bases: TGTGCCATCGGGGGGGGCGCGAACACTGAAGCTTTCTTT.

The gene calls are TRBV28 and TRBJ1-2; D is perhaps TRBD1 (5 bases). V was shortened by 7 bases and J by 7 bases, with 19 bases between the two germline ends. This CDR3 has 14 amino acids. CDR1 is MDHEN and CDR2 is SYDVKM in the germline V gene. The CDR3 loop is CASIDGAGRGGYTF. The CDR3 DNA follows: TGTGCCAGCATCGACGGGGCAGGGAGAGGTGGCTACACCTTC.

The V gene is TRBV7-2, the J gene TRBJ2-7; no firm D call. The CDR3 runs to 11 residues. Trimming took off 5 bases at V and 3 bases at J, with 5 bases between the two ends. Germline assignment: CDR1 SGHTA and CDR2 FQGNSA. CDR3 sequence reads: CASSLLYEQYF. The CDR3 DNA follows: TGTGCCAGCAGCCTCCTCTACGAGCAGTACTTC.

The V gene is TRBV5-1, the J gene TRBJ2-6; TRBD1 matches 9 bases. The V gene end was trimmed by 5 bases and the J gene end by 1 base; junction bases not matched to a gene: 10. Per the germline V gene, CDR1 is SGHRS and CDR2 is YFSETQ. This CDR3 has 18 residues. The CDR3 DNA follows: TGCGCCAGCAGTCAGGGGGACAGGGTTAAGTCTGGGGCCAACGTCCTGACTTTC. It is translated as CASSQGDRVKSGANVLTF.

The chain couples TRBV9 to TRBJ2-3; tentative D call: TRBD1 (6 bases). The V gene lost 3 bases and the J gene lost 4 bases, with 9 bases spanning the gap. The CDR3 extends over 13 amino acids. Germline values: CDR1 SGDLS, CDR2 YYNGEE. The DNA of the CDR3 is TGTGCCAGCAGCGCCCGGACAGCAGATACGCAGTATTTT. Translated, it gives CASSARTADTQYF.

The table lists this clone with a few counts. This rearrangement joins TRBV28 to TRBJ2-1; the D is unclear. Germline lookup yields CDR1 MDHEN and CDR2 SYDVKM. Trimming cost V 2 bases and J 0 bases, with 5 bases left between them. The CDR3 totals 14 residues. CDR3 nucleotide sequence: TGTGCCAGCAGTTTACGAAGCTCCTACAATGAGCAGTTCTTC. Protein: CASSLRSSYNEQFF.

The chain has TRBV6-5 and TRBJ1-2, with 7 bases that match TRBD1. The CDR3 has 15 amino acids. Trimming removed 6 bases from V and 4 bases from J; junction bases left unmatched: 11. From germline, CDR1 is MNHEY and CDR2 SVGAGI. CDR3 nucleotides: TGTGCCAGCAGCTACCGGGACAGATCATTCTATGGCTACACCTTC. This codes for CASSYRDRSFYGYTF.

The chain links TRBV11-2 to TRBJ2-5; TRBD1 matches at 7 bases. Looked up from germline, CDR1 is SGHAT and CDR2 is FQNNGV. The CDR3 sequence is 13 residues long. The V segment lost 0 bases and the J segment 5 bases; nucleotides outside the gene matches: 0. Here the CDR3 DNA reads TGTGCCAGCAGCTTAGACAGGGGGGAGACCCAGTACTTC. It translates to CASSLDRGETQYF.

The chain joins TRBV5-1 to TRBJ1-3; no definite D call. The CDR3 covers 14 residues. The germline V and J ends were trimmed by 2 bases and 0 bases, with 6 bases remaining between them. CDR1 and CDR2 from the germline V gene are SGHRS and YFSETQ. For the CDR3, the DNA is TGCGCCAGCAGCTTTGACTTCTCTGGAAACACCATATATTTT. Translation gives CASSFDFSGNTIYF. Variable domain in full (rest from reference TRBV5-1 and TRBJ1-3): KAGVTQTPRYLIKTRGQQVTLSCSPISGHRSVSWYQQTPGQGLQFLFEYFSETQRNKGNFPGRFSGRQFSNSRSEMNVSTLELGDSALYLCASSFDFSGNTIYFGEGSWLTVV.

This chain links TRBV28 with TRBJ2-7; a weak D match, TRBD2 (6 bases). This CDR3 has 19 residues. V was shortened by 0 bases and J by 0 bases, with 21 bases between the two germline ends. Germline-derived CDR1 and CDR2 are MDHEN and SYDVKM. The CDR3 DNA reads as TGTGCCAGCAGTTTATGGGGAGGTCCAAGCACAATTCTCTCCTACGAGCAGTACTTC. Its protein is CASSLWGGPSTILSYEQYF.

The rearrangement joins TRBV5-1 to TRBJ1-1, with 12 bases aligning to TRBD1. V was pared by 3 bases and J by 1 base, with 19 bases of the junction left unmatched. This CDR3 region has 21 residues. CDR1 is SGHRS, CDR2 YFSETQ, per germline. The CDR3 DNA reads TGCGCCAGCAGCTCCGACCCGGGACAGGGGGCCCCTTTCGGCCAGAACACTGAAGCTTTCTTT. This gives the protein CASSSDPGQGAPFGQNTEAFF.

V is TRBV18 and J is TRBJ2-7; a possible D gene is TRBD1 (6 bases). The ends were cut back, 4 bases at V and 6 bases at J, with 16 bases in the middle. This CDR3 has 14 residues. Germline CDR1 is KGHSH and CDR2 is LQKENI. The CDR3 sequence: CASSLLDSPGEQYF. The CDR3 DNA reads TGTGCCAGCTCACTCCTGGACAGTCCCGGCGAGCAGTACTTC.

The count of this clone is one. The CDR3 sequence is CASSAPRTGSVKNIQYF. CDR3 coding DNA: TGTGCCAGCAGCGCTCCCAGAACAGGGTCGGTCAAAAACATTCAGTACTTC. The chain couples TRBV16 to TRBJ2-4; D perhaps matches TRBD1 (6 bases). This CDR3 comprises 17 residues. With 5 bases removed from V and 3 bases from J, the gap between germline ends came to 20 bases. Germline values: CDR1 KGHSY, CDR2 FQNENV.

This clone was observed many times. This sequence joins TRBV7-9 and TRBJ2-4, with 8 bases identical to TRBD1. The CDR3 runs 14 residues. V was pared by 5 bases and J by 7 bases, with 7 bases of the junction left unmatched. Germline CDR1 is SEHNR and CDR2 is FQNEAQ (reference sequence). The DNA of the CDR3 is TGTGCCAGCAGCCCAGGGGGCGCGTGGAACATTCAGTACTTC. This translates into CASSPGGAWNIQYF.